These T cell receptor beta chains were read from a single sample in a study of cytomegalovirus exposure and HLA in healthy donors. TCRdb's copy holds only in-frame clones and misses some; the assay was immunoSEQ multiplex PCR. The sample lists over 150,000 clones; roughly 80% were seen once. Sequenced material: PBMCs. These receptors were taken from a man aged 30 to 45 in good health and CMV-seropositive. The CDR3 runs from the conserved cysteine through the conserved F or W. For some rows the clone size is stated as once, few or many, or as a class when expanded; others skip it.

V	J	size	CDR3
TRBV4-1	TRBJ1-5	.	CASSRKIDRVVGQPQHF
TRBV18	TRBJ2-7	.	CASSKGDSYEQYF
TRBV6-5	TRBJ2-2	once	CASSYGTSSGELFF
TRBV11-3	TRBJ2-3	.	CASSPSPQAGVDTQYF
TRBV25-1	TRBJ1-2	.	CASRGSKGYTF
TRBV7-9	TRBJ2-7	.	CASSIRGRVGPSEQYF
TRBV2	TRBJ2-7	.	CASSVDRGPYEQYF
TRBV19	TRBJ2-7	.	CASSRTSGRYEQYF
TRBV14	TRBJ2-1	.	CASSKEAGAYNEQLF
TRBV11-3	TRBJ2-1	.	CASSPLGPAVEQFF
TRBV4-2	TRBJ1-2	.	CASSQEGAAGANYGYTF
TRBV5-6	TRBJ2-7	.	CASSSDFGQEVHEQYF
TRBV9	TRBJ1-6	.	CASSASPRGKNSPLHF
TRBV9	TRBJ2-3	.	CASSVAPSGTSTDTQYF
TRBV5-1	TRBJ2-7	.	CASSFAGRRGHSYEQYF
TRBV4-2	TRBJ1-4	few	CASSRTRGQGSEKLFF
TRBV6-1	TRBJ2-2	.	CASSGRLLDGELFF
TRBV5-4	TRBJ2-5	.	CASSPPGTSGNRRETQYF
TRBV6-5	TRBJ2-7	.	CASFTSGAYEQYF
TRBV27	TRBJ1-2	.	CASSLSGGQKYGYTF
TRBV13	TRBJ2-2	.	CASTETRTNTGELFF
TRBV7-8	TRBJ1-3	.	CASSLTGKDTIYF
TRBV10-3	TRBJ2-3	.	CAISDRLAGQDTQYF
TRBV13	TRBJ2-7	.	CASSFSRGNYEQYF
TRBV9	TRBJ1-3	.	CASSVSGTGNTIYF
TRBV6-1	TRBJ1-3	.	CASSESGLSGNTIYF
TRBV5-6	TRBJ2-3	.	CASSLVGTGSDTQYF
TRBV29-1	TRBJ2-1	once	CSVEGPGKVSEQFF